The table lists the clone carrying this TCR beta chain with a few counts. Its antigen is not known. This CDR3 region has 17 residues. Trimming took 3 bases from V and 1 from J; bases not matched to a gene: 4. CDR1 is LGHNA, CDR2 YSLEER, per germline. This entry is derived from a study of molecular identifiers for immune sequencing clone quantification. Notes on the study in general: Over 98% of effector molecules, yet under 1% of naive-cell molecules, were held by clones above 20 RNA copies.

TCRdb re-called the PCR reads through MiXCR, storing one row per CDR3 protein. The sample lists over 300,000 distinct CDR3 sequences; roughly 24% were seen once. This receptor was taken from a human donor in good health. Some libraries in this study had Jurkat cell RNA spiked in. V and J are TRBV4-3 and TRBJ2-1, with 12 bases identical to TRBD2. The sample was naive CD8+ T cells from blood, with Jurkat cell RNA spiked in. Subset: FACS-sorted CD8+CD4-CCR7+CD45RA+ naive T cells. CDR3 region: CASSQTLAGGSYNEQFF. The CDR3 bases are TGCGCCAGCAGCCAGACACTAGCGGGGGGATCCTACAATGAGCAGTTCTTC.